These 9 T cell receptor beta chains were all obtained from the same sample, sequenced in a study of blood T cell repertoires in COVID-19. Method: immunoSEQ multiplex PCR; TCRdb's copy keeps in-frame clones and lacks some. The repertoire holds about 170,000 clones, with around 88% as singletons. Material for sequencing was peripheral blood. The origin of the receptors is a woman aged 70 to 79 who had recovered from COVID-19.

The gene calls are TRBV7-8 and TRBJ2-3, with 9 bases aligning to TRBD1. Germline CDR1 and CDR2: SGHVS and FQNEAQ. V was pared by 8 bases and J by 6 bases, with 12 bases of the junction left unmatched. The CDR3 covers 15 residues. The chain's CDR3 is CASSPSGTGKDTQYF. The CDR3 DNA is TGTGCCAGCTCGCCTTCCGGGACAGGGAAGGATACGCAGTATTTT. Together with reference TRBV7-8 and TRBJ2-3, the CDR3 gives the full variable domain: GAGVSQSPRYKVAKRGQDVALRCDPISGHVSLFWYQQALGQGPEFLTYFQNEAQLDKSGLPSDRFFAERPEGSVSTLKIQRTQQEDSAVYLCASSPSGTGKDTQYFGPGTRLTVL.

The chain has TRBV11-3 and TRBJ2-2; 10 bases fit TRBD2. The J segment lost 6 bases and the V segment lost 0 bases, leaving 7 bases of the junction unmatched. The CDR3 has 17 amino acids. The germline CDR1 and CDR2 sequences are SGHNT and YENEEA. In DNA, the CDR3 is TGTGCCAGCAGCTTAGAAGCGGGAGGGCCTTACCCCGGGGAGCTGTTTTTT. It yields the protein CASSLEAGGPYPGELFF.

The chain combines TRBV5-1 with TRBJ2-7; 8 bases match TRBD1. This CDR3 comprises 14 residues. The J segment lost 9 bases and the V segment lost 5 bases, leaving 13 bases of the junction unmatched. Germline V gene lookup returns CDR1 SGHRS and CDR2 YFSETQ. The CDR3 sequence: CASSPSAGGKGQYF. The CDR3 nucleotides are TGCGCCAGCAGTCCCAGCGCAGGGGGCAAAGGGCAGTACTTC.

The DNA of the CDR3 is TGTGCCAGCAGCCCCGTGAGGGGGCTACCAAATGAAAAACTGTTTTTT. This encodes CASSPVRGLPNEKLFF. The chain recombines TRBV27 with TRBJ1-4; 7 bases agree with TRBD1. CDR3 length equals 16 residues. Per the germline V gene, CDR1 is MNHEY and CDR2 is SMNVEV (reference sequence). V lost 6 bases and J lost 5; bases outside the gene matches: 12.

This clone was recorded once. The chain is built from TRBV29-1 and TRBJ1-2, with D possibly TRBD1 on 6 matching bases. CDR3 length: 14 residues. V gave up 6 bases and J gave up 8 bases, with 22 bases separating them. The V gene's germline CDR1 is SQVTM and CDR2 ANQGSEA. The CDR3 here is CSVGPSGGAQGYTF. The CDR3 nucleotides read TGCAGCGTGGGGCCCTCGGGGGGGGCCCAAGGCTACACCTTC. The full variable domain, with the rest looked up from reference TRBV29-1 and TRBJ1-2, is SAVISQKPSRDICQRGTSLTIQCQVDSQVTMMFWYRQQPGQSLTLIATANQGSEATYESGFVIDKFPISRPNLTFSTLTVSNMSPEDSSIYLCSVGPSGGAQGYTFGSGTRLTVV.

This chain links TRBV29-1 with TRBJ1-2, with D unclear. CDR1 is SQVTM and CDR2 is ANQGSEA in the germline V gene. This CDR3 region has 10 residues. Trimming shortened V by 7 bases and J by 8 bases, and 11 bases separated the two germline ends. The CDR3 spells CSAEVGGYTF. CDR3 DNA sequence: TGCAGCGCCGAGGTTGGGGGCTACACCTTC.

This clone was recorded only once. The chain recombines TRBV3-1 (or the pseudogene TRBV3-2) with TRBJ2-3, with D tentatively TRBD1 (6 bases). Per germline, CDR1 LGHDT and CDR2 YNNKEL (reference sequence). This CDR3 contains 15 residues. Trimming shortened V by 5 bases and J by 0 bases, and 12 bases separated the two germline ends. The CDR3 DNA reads TGTGCCAGCAGCGGCCGGGACACCAGCACAGATACGCAGTATTTT. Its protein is CASSGRDTSTDTQYF.

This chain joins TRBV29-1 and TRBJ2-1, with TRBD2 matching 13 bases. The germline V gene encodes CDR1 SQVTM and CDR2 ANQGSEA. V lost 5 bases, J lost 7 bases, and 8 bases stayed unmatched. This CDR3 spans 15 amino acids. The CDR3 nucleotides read TGCAGCGTTCGGGGGACTAGCGGGGCTATGAATGAGCAGTTCTTC. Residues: CSVRGTSGAMNEQFF.

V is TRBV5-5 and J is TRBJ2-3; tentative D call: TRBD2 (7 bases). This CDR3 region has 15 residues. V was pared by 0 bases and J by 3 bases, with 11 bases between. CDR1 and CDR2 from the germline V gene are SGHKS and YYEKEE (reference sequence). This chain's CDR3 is CASSLVAGATDTQYF. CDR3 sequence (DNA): TGTGCCAGCAGCTTGGTCGCGGGGGCGACAGATACGCAGTATTTT.